The text below deals with one T cell receptor beta chain. This same CDR3 is encoded by further DNA sequences in the sample. TCRdb's copy holds only in-frame clones and misses some; the assay was immunoSEQ multiplex PCR. Seen here are around 100,000 clones, roughly 91% observed once, and the top ten hold 5% to 6.5%. The data derive from a study of blood T cell repertoires in COVID-19. Trimming cost V 4 bases and J 2 bases, with 3 bases left between them. The CDR3 length is 11 residues. Germline loops: CDR1 SGHAT, CDR2 FQNNGV. This chain connects TRBV11-2 to TRBJ2-7; D is ambiguous. Specimen: peripheral blood. This clonotype was obtained from a human donor in a cohort sampled during active COVID-19. CDR3 bases: TGTGCCAGCAGCTCAACCTACGAGCAGTACTTC. Amino acid sequence: CASSSTYEQYF.